The sample holds a few counts of the clone carrying this TCR beta chain. The data derive from a study of PD-L1 blockade in urothelial cancer. Looking at the study overall: Male patients with bladder-origin urothelial cancer numbered about nine tenths of the roughly 29.

Using immunoSEQ multiplex PCR, the repertoire was profiled, and TCRdb retains in-frame clones only, with some absent. The top ten clones hold 1.8% of a sample with 27,000 or so clones, approximately 86% of them seen once. Germline V lookup: CDR1 SGHAT, CDR2 FQNNGV. The V gene end was trimmed by 5 bases and the J gene end by 10 bases; junction bases not matched to a gene: 13. The CDR3 totals 14 residues. The rearrangement links TRBV11-2 to TRBJ1-2; 7 bases fit TRBD1. This clonotype originated in a man in his fifties with urothelial cancer. Specimen: PBMCs, collected around atezolizumab (anti-PD-L1) treatment. In nucleotides, the CDR3 is TGTGCCAGCAGCGCTCTCCGGGACAGAAAAGCCTACACCTTC. This sequence encodes CASSALRDRKAYTF.